The 27 T cell receptor beta chains given below trace back to one sample, sequenced in a study of blood T cell repertoires in COVID-19. The protocol was immunoSEQ multiplex PCR, while the TCRdb copy is restricted to in-frame clones and leaves out a portion. The table lists 150,000 to 200,000 clones, about 86% of them singletons. Specimen: peripheral blood. The origin of the receptors is an elderly woman in a cohort sampled during active or convalescent COVID-19.

This clone occurred once. The rearrangement joins TRBV6-2 or TRBV6-3 to TRBJ2-5; 9 nucleotides align to TRBD2. The CDR3 totals 17 residues. CDR1 and CDR2 (germline): MNHEY, SVGEGT. V was pared by 4 bases and J by 1 base, with 10 bases of the junction left unmatched. CDR3 residues: CASSSRRERGVQETQYF. CDR3 sequence (DNA): TGTGCCAGCAGTTCCCGTCGAGAGCGGGGGGTCCAAGAGACCCAGTACTTC.

The genes are TRBV18 and TRBJ1-5; 11 bases are a match to TRBD1. The germline V gene encodes CDR1 KGHSH and CDR2 LQKENI. The CDR3 extends over 15 amino acids. The V gene end was trimmed by 6 bases and the J gene end by 7 bases; junction bases not matched to a gene: 8. The CDR3 sequence: CASSQQGTGGQPQHF. For the CDR3, the DNA is TGTGCCAGCTCCCAGCAGGGGACAGGGGGGCAGCCCCAGCATTTT.

The rearrangement links TRBV29-1 to TRBJ1-2; D might be TRBD1 (5 bases). The CDR3 runs to 13 residues. Germline V lookup: CDR1 SQVTM, CDR2 ANQGSEA. Trimming removed 2 bases from V and 4 bases from J, with 11 bases in between. The CDR3 loop is CSVETRALYGYTF. The CDR3 bases are TGCAGCGTTGAAACCAGGGCCCTCTATGGCTACACCTTC.

V gene TRBV15 combines with J gene TRBJ1-1, with D possibly being TRBD1 (5 bases). Trimming cost V 4 bases and J 3 bases, with 18 bases left between them. CDR3 length: 16 residues. Looked up from germline, CDR1 is LNHNV and CDR2 is YYDKDF (reference sequence). Here the CDR3 DNA reads TGTGCCACCAGCACCAGACGTTTAGGGACTGACACTGAAGCTTTCTTT. Translated, it gives CATSTRRLGTDTEAFF.

The chain is built from TRBV6-2 or TRBV6-3 and TRBJ2-7, with TRBD2 matching over 13 bases. Germline CDR1 reads MNHEY; CDR2 reads SVGEGT. Trimming at V came to 3 bases and at J to 2 bases, leaving 7 bases not matched to a gene. The CDR3 runs 17 residues. CDR3 sequence: CASSYSPGLAGAYEQYF. DNA of the CDR3: TGTGCCAGCAGTTATAGTCCCGGACTAGCGGGGGCCTACGAGCAGTACTTC.

The gene calls are TRBV6-5 and TRBJ2-1; TRBD2 might be the D (5 bases). V lost 6 bases and J 8 bases, leaving 17 bases between the germline ends. This CDR3 comprises 14 residues. The V gene's germline CDR1 is MNHEY and CDR2 SVGAGI. CDR3 in amino acids: CASRRGVRGDEQFF. Written as DNA, the CDR3 is TGTGCCAGCAGAAGAGGCGTACGGGGTGATGAGCAGTTCTTC.

The chain carries TRBV10-3 and TRBJ1-1; D is possibly TRBD1 (5 bases). V was clipped by 4 bases and J by 1 base, with 7 bases between them. This CDR3 contains 13 residues. The germline CDR1 and CDR2 sequences are ENHRY and SYGVKD. CDR3 sequence (DNA): TGTGCCATCAGTGCCGGGGGGAACACTGAAGCTTTCTTT. Its protein product is CAISAGGNTEAFF.

The chain joins TRBV19 to TRBJ2-1; TRBD1 might be the D (6 bases). From germline, CDR1 is LNHDA and CDR2 SQIVND (reference sequence). Trimming cost V 4 bases and J 9 bases, with 13 bases left between them. CDR3 size: 13 residues. The CDR3 protein is CASSTQGPGEQFF. In DNA, the CDR3 is TGTGCCAGTAGTACTCAGGGGCCCGGTGAGCAGTTCTTC.

In this sample, this clone turned up once. The rearrangement joins TRBV10-3 to TRBJ1-2, with 7 nucleotides matching TRBD1. This CDR3 contains 14 residues. The V segment lost 3 bases and the J segment 2 bases; nucleotides outside the gene matches: 3. Germline V gene sequence: CDR1 ENHRY, CDR2 SYGVKD. The CDR3 here is CAISDGTENYGYTF. The CDR3 coding sequence is TGTGCCATCAGTGATGGGACAGAAAACTATGGCTACACCTTC.

The chain links TRBV3-1 (or the pseudogene TRBV3-2) to TRBJ2-1; TRBD1 matches 7 bases. This CDR3 is built from 15 residues. The germline CDR1 and CDR2 sequences are LGHDT and YNNKEL (reference sequence). The V and J ends lost 4 bases and 3 bases, in that order; junction bases with no gene match: 6. The CDR3 reads CASSPGQPVYNEQFF. CDR3 bases: TGTGCCAGCAGCCCGGGACAGCCGGTCTACAATGAGCAGTTCTTC.

The gene calls are TRBV12-3 or TRBV12-4 and TRBJ2-2; 7 nucleotides align to TRBD2. The V and J ends lost 4 bases and 5 bases, in that order; junction bases with no gene match: 1. The CDR3 totals 13 residues. The DNA of the CDR3 is TGTGCCAGCAGTTCGGGGGGAACCGGGGAGCTGTTTTTT. Amino acids: CASSSGGTGELFF.

This rearrangement joins TRBV18 to TRBJ2-1; 7 bases map to TRBD1. The germline V gene has CDR1 KGHSH and CDR2 LQKENI. The trim removed 2 bases at V and 7 bases at J, leaving 11 bases unmatched. The CDR3 loop spans 16 amino acids. CDR3 loop: CASSPYQGVRMNEQFF. The DNA of the CDR3 is TGTGCCAGCTCACCATATCAGGGGGTTAGAATGAATGAGCAGTTCTTC.

The V gene is TRBV13, the J gene TRBJ1-2, with D possibly TRBD1 on 5 matching bases. V lost 6 bases, J lost 3 bases, and 11 bases lay in between. The CDR3 covers 13 residues. Germline CDR1 is PRHDT and CDR2 is FYEKMQ (reference sequence). The CDR3 region is CASSKRGYYGYTF. In DNA form, the CDR3 reads TGTGCCAGCAGTAAAAGGGGTTACTATGGCTACACCTTC.

The chain couples TRBV10-3 to TRBJ1-2; 11 positions agree with TRBD1. V was pared by 10 bases and J by 2 bases, with 6 bases of the junction left unmatched. CDR3 size: 14 residues. CDR1 is ENHRY, CDR2 SYGVKD, per germline. The CDR3 nucleotides are TGTGCCACCCCAAGGACAGGGGGCAACTATGGCTACACCTTC. Its protein product is CATPRTGGNYGYTF.

The chain links TRBV28 to TRBJ1-5; a possible D gene is TRBD1 (6 bases). In germline, CDR1 is MDHEN, CDR2 SYDVKM. Trimming pared 2 bases from V and 4 bases from J, leaving 27 bases between. This CDR3 is built from 20 residues. The CDR3 bases are TGTGCCAGCAGTTTACGCCCCAGTTCTCACAGGGTTTCCTTTAATCAGCCCCAGCATTTT. Amino acid sequence: CASSLRPSSHRVSFNQPQHF. Drawing the rest from reference TRBV28 and TRBJ1-5, the complete variable domain is DVKVTQSSRYLVKRTGEKVFLECVQDMDHENMFWYRQDPGLGLRLIYFSYDVKMKEKGDIPEGYSVSREKKERFSLILESASTNQTSMYLCASSLRPSSHRVSFNQPQHFGDGTRLSIL.

This chain joins TRBV2 and TRBJ2-7, with 10 bases aligning to TRBD2. The germline gives CDR1 SNHLY, CDR2 FYNNEI. This CDR3 is built from 19 residues. The V gene end was trimmed by 2 bases and the J gene end by 6 bases; junction bases not matched to a gene: 19. The CDR3 sequence: CASSEFGGRASGSASEQYV. The CDR3 region has the DNA TGTGCCAGCAGTGAATTTGGGGGTCGGGCTAGCGGGAGTGCATCCGAGCAGTACGTC.

The rearrangement links TRBV5-1 to TRBJ2-3, with 9 bases matching TRBD2. Germline V gene lookup returns CDR1 SGHRS and CDR2 YFSETQ. The CDR3 has 17 amino acids. Losses at the gene ends were 0 bases for V and 2 bases for J; bases not matched to a gene: 7. CDR3 residues: CASSLGPAGGYTDTQYF. Here the CDR3 DNA reads TGCGCCAGCAGCTTGGGCCCAGCGGGAGGATACACAGATACGCAGTATTTT.

The V call is TRBV30, the J call TRBJ1-1; D is unresolved. V dropped 2 bases and J dropped 3 bases, with 10 bases sitting between them. The CDR3 is 13 amino acids. CDR1 is GTSNPN and CDR2 is SVGIG in the germline V gene (reference sequence). CDR3 amino acids: CAWSNSLYTEAFF. The CDR3 DNA reads as TGTGCCTGGAGTAACAGCCTTTACACTGAAGCTTTCTTT.

The chain couples TRBV5-4 to TRBJ1-2, with D possibly being TRBD1 (5 bases). V was trimmed by 3 bases and J by 3 bases, leaving 18 bases between them. This CDR3 has 16 residues. Germline V gene sequence: CDR1 SGHNT, CDR2 YYREEE (reference sequence). This chain's CDR3 is CASSSENPGIDYGYTF. As DNA, the CDR3 is TGTGCCAGCAGCTCCGAGAATCCAGGGATAGACTATGGCTACACCTTC.

Written as DNA, the CDR3 is TGTGCCAGCAGCGTCGGACAGAAAAACATTCAGTACTTC. Protein: CASSVGQKNIQYF. This chain uses TRBV27 with TRBJ2-4; TRBD1 is a possible D gene (6 bases). The CDR3 sequence is 13 residues long. Germline loops: CDR1 MNHEY, CDR2 SMNVEV (reference sequence). V was shortened by 6 bases and J by 4 bases, with 10 bases between the two germline ends.

The V and J genes are TRBV15 and TRBJ1-2; the D is unclear. V shed 0 bases and J shed 4 bases, with 12 bases lying between them. From germline, CDR1 is LNHNV and CDR2 YYDKDF (reference sequence). The CDR3 has 15 amino acids. Here the CDR3 reads CATSRDLTLLYGYTF. DNA of the CDR3: TGTGCCACCAGCAGAGATCTCACGTTACTCTATGGCTACACCTTC.

The chain uses TRBV20-1 and TRBJ1-2; D possibly corresponds to TRBD1 (5 bases). Trimming left V 6 bases short and J 12 bases short, with 8 bases between. Germline V gene lookup returns CDR1 DFQATT and CDR2 SNEGSKA (reference sequence). The CDR3 extends over 8 amino acids. As DNA, the CDR3 is TGCAGTGCCGGGGGACACACCTTC. It translates to CSAGGHTF.

This chain joins TRBV27 and TRBJ2-2; TRBD2 is a possible D gene (5 bases). V gave up 6 bases and J gave up 4 bases, with 9 bases separating them. Looked up from germline, CDR1 is MNHEY and CDR2 is SMNVEV (reference sequence). There are 13 residues in the CDR3. The CDR3 reads CASSERVTGELFF. The CDR3 DNA sequence: TGTGCCAGCAGCGAGAGGGTCACCGGGGAGCTGTTTTTT.

This sequence joins TRBV7-2 and TRBJ2-7; maybe TRBD1 (6 bases). Per the germline V gene, CDR1 is SGHTA and CDR2 is FQGNSA. The V and J ends lost 4 bases and 3 bases respectively, with 10 bases between them. This CDR3 spans 13 amino acids. The DNA of the CDR3 is TGTGCCAGCAGCTCCGGCAGGGGCTACGAGCAGTACTTC. It translates to CASSSGRGYEQYF.

The CDR3 nucleotides are TGTGCCAGCAGTTTATCGTGGCAGGGTTCCAATCAGCCCCAGCATTTT. The encoded protein is CASSLSWQGSNQPQHF. The chain carries TRBV27 and TRBJ1-5, with D perhaps TRBD1 (5 bases). V shed 0 bases and J shed 3 bases, with 12 bases lying between them. Germline assignment: CDR1 MNHEY and CDR2 SMNVEV (reference sequence). This CDR3 comprises 16 residues.

In its sample, this clone was seen many times. V and J are TRBV6-6 and TRBJ2-1, with D possibly being TRBD2 (6 bases). The CDR3 has 16 residues. The germline V gene encodes CDR1 MNHNY and CDR2 SVGAGI (reference sequence). V lost 5 bases and J lost 0, with 14 bases in between. The CDR3 nucleotides are TGTGCCAGCAGTCCCCGGGGGTGGGGCTCCTACAATGAGCAGTTCTTC. It is translated as CASSPRGWGSYNEQFF.

This clone has just one count. The gene calls are TRBV28 and TRBJ2-3; 7 bases fit TRBD2. Trimming at V came to 3 bases and at J to 3 bases, leaving 0 bases not matched to a gene. The CDR3 is 13 residues long. Germline CDR1 and CDR2: MDHEN and SYDVKM. As DNA, the CDR3 is TGTGCCAGCAGTTTGGGGGGGACAGATACGCAGTATTTT. The encoded protein is CASSLGGTDTQYF. Combining the CDR3 with reference TRBV28 and TRBJ2-3 gives the whole variable domain DVKVTQSSRYLVKRTGEKVFLECVQDMDHENMFWYRQDPGLGLRLIYFSYDVKMKEKGDIPEGYSVSREKKERFSLILESASTNQTSMYLCASSLGGTDTQYFGPGTRLTVL.